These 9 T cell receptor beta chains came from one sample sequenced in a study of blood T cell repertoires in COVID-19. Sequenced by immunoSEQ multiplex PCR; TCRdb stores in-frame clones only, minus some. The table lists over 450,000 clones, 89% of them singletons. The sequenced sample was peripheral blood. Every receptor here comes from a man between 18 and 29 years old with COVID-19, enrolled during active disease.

DNA for the CDR3: TGTGCCAGCAGGATACAGGGGGGAGCTGAAGCTTTCTTT. Translated: CASRIQGGAEAFF. The V call is TRBV27, the J call TRBJ1-1, with TRBD1 identical over 8 bases. Germline assignment: CDR1 MNHEY and CDR2 SMNVEV (reference sequence). Trimming cost V 6 bases and J 6 bases; bases outside gene matches: 6. The CDR3 sequence is 13 residues long.

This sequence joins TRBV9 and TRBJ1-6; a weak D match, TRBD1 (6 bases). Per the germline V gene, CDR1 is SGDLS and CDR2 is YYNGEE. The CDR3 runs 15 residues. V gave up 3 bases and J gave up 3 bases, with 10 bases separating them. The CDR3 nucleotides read TGTGCCAGCAGCGCAAGGGGGAACTATAATTCACCCCTCCACTTT. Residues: CASSARGNYNSPLHF. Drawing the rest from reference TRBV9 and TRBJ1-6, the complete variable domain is DSGVTQTPKHLITATGQRVTLRCSPRSGDLSVYWYQQSLDQGLQFLIQYYNGEERAKGNILERFSAQQFPDLHSELNLSSLELGDSALYFCASSARGNYNSPLHFGNGTRLTVT.

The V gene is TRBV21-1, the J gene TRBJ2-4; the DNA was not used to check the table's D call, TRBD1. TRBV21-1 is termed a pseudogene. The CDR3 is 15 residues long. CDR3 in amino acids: CASSAQGAAKNIQYF. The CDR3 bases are TGTGCCAGCAGCGCTCAGGGGGCGGCCAAAAACATTCAGTACTTC.

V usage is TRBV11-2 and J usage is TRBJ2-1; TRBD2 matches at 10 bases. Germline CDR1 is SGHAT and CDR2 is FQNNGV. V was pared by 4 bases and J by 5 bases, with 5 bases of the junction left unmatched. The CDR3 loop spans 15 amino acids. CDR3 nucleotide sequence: TGTGCCAGCAGCTCCCTAGCGGGAGCCCACAATGAGCAGTTCTTC. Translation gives CASSSLAGAHNEQFF.

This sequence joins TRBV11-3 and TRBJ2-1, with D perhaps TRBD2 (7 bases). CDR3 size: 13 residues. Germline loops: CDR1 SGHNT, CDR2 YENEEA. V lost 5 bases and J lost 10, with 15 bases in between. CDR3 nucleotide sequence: TGTGCCAGCAGCCAAGGGGGGGGTTTAGAGCAGTTCTTC. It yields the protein CASSQGGGLEQFF.

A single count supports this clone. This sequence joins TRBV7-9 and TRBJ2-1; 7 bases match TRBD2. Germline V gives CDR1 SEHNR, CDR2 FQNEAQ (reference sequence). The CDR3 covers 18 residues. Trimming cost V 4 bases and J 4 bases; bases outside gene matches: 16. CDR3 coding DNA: TGTGCCAGCAGCTCCGAAGGTGGTGGAGCGGGAAGTTACAATGAGCAGTTCTTC. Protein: CASSSEGGGAGSYNEQFF.

Here the CDR3 DNA reads TGTGCCAGCAGTGAGGCGAGGGTGGCCTCCTACGAGCAGTACTTC. Its translation is CASSEARVASYEQYF. The chain joins TRBV6-1 to TRBJ2-7; D is perhaps TRBD2 (5 bases). This CDR3 spans 15 amino acids. CDR1 MNHNS and CDR2 SASEGT come from the germline V gene. Deletions cut 3 bases from V and 0 bases from J, with 12 bases between.

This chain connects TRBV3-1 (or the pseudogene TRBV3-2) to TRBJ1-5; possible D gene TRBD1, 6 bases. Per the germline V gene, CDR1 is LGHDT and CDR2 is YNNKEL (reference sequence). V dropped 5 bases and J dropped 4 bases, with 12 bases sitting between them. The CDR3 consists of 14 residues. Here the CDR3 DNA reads TGTGCCAGCAGCGCAGGGGTAGGTAATCAGCCCCAGCATTTT. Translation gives CASSAGVGNQPQHF.

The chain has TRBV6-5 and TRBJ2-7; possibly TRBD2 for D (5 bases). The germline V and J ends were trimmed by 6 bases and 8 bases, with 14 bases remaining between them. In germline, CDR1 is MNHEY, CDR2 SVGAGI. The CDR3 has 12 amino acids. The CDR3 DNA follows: TGTGCCAGCAGCCGCACAGACTATCAGCAGTACTTC. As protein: CASSRTDYQQYF.